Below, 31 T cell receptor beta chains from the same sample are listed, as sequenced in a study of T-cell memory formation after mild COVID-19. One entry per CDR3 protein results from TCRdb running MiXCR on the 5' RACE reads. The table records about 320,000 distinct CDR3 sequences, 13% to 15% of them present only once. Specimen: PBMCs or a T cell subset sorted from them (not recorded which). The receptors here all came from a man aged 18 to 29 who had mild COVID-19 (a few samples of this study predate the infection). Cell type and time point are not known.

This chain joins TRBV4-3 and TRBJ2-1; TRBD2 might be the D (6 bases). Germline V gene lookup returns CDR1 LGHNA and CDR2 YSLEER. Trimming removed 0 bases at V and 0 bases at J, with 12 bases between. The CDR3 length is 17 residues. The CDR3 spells CASSQDAAGLSYNEQFF. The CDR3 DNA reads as TGCGCCAGCAGCCAAGACGCAGCGGGCCTCTCCTACAATGAGCAGTTCTTC.

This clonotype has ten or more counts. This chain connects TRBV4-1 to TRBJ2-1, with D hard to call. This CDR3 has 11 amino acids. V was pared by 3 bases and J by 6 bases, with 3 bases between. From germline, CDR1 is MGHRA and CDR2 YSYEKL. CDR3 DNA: TGCGCCAGCAGCCAGACCAATGAGCAGTTCTTC. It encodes CASSQTNEQFF.

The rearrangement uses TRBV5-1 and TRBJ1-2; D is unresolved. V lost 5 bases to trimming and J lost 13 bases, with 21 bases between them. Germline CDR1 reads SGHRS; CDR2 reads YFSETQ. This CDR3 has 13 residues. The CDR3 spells CASSQEDLSVGTF. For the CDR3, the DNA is TGCGCCAGCAGTCAGGAGGACCTCTCTGTCGGCACCTTC.

The CDR3, as DNA: TGTGCCAGCAGATTCGGGGGGCACTTCCAAGAGACCCAGTACTTC. Translation gives CASRFGGHFQETQYF. The chain links TRBV6-6 to TRBJ2-5; the D gene is possibly TRBD2 (7 bases). V dropped 6 bases and J dropped 1 base, with 15 bases sitting between them. The length of the CDR3 is 15 residues. Germline V gene lookup returns CDR1 MNHNY and CDR2 SVGAGI (reference sequence).

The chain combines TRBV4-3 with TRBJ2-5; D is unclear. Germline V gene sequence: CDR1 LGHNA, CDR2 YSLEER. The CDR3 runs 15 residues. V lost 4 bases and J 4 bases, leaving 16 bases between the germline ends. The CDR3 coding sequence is TGCGCCAGCAGCCCCACCGGAACAGTGCGAGAGACCCAGTACTTC. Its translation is CASSPTGTVRETQYF.

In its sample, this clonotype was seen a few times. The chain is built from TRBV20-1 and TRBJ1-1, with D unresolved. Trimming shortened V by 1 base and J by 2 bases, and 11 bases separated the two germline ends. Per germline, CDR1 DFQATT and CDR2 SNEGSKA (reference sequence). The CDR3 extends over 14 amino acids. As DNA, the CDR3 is TGCAGTGCTAGAGCCCCCCACCAAAACACTGAAGCTTTCTTT. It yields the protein CSARAPHQNTEAFF.

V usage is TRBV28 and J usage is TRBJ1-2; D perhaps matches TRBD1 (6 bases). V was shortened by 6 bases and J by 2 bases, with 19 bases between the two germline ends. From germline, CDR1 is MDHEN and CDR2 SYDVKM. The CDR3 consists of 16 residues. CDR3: CASSHHTGRGNYGYTF. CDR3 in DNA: TGTGCCAGCAGCCACCACACAGGGAGGGGAAACTATGGCTACACCTTC.

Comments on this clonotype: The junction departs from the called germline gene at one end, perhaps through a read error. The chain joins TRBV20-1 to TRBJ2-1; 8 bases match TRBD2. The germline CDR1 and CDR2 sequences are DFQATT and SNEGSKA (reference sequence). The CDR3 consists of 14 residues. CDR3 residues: CSAREASGYNEQFF. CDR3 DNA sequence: TGCAGTGCTCGAGAGGCTAGCGGGTACAATGAGCAGTTCTTC.

The CDR3 nucleotides are TGTGCCAGCAGCCAAGGGACAGAGAAATTCGGGTGGTTCACTGAAGCTTTCTTT. Residues: CASSQGTEKFGWFTEAFF. The chain combines TRBV3-1 with TRBJ1-1; D is perhaps TRBD1 (6 bases). In germline, CDR1 is LGHDT, CDR2 YNNKEL (reference sequence). This CDR3 contains 18 residues. V was trimmed by 1 base and J by 4 bases, leaving 22 bases between them.

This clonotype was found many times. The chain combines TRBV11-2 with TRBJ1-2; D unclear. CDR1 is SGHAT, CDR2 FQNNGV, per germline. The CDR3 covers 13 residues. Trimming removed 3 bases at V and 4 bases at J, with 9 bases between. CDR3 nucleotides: TGTGCCAGCAGCTTGGGGAGGGCCTATGGCTACACCTTC. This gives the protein CASSLGRAYGYTF.

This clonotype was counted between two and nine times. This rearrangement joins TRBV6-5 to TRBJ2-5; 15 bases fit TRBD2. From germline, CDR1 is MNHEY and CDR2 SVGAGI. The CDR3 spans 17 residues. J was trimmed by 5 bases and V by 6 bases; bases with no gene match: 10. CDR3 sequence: CASSKGTSGGTRETQYF. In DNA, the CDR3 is TGTGCCAGCAGCAAAGGGACTAGCGGGGGGACTAGGGAGACCCAGTACTTC.

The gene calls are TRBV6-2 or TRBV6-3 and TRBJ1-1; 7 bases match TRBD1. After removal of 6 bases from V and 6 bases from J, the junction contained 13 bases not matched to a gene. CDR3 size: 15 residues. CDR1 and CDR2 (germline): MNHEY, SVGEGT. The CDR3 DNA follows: TGTGCCAGCAGATTTATTTCCACAGGGGTCTCTGAAGCTTTCTTT. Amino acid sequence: CASRFISTGVSEAFF.

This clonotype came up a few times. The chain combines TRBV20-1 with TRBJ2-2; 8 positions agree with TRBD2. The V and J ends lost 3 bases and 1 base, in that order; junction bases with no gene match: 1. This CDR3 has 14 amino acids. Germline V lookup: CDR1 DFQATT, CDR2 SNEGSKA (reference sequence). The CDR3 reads CSASGGVNTGELFF. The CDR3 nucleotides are TGCAGTGCTAGCGGGGGGGTGAACACCGGGGAGCTGTTTTTT.

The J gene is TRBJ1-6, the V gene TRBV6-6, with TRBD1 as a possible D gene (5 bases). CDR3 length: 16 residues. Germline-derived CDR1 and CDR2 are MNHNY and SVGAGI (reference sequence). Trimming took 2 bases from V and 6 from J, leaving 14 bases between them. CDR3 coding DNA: TGTGCCAGCAGTTACGAGTCTAACAGGAGTAATTCACCCCTCCACTTT. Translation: CASSYESNRSNSPLHF.

CDR3 sequence reads: CSATSLGTSCYNEQFF. The CDR3, as DNA: TGCAGTGCAACTAGCCTGGGGACTTCATGCTACAATGAGCAGTTCTTC. This sequence joins TRBV20-1 and TRBJ2-1, with D tentatively TRBD2 (6 bases). The CDR3 is made up of 16 amino acids. V lost 6 bases to trimming and J lost 3 bases, with 21 bases between them. The V gene's germline CDR1 is DFQATT and CDR2 SNEGSKA (reference sequence).

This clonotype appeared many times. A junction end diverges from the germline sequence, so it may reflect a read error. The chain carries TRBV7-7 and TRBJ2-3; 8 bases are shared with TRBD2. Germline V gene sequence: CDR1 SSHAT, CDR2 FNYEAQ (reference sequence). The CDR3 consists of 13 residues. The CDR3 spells CASSSAGGDTQYF. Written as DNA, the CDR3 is TGTGCTAGCAGCTCTGCGGGGGGTGATACGCAGTATTTT.

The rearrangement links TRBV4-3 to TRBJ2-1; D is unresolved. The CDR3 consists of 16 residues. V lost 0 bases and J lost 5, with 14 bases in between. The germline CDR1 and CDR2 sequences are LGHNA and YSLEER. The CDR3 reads CASSQERAASNNEQFF. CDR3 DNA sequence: TGCGCCAGCAGCCAAGAACGGGCAGCCAGTAACAATGAGCAGTTCTTC.

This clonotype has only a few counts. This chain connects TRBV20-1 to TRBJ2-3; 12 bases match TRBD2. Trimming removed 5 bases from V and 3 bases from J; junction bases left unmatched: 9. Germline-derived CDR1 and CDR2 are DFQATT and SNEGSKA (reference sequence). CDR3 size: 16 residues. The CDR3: CSARPTSGGQTDTQYF. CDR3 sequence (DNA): TGCAGTGCTCGCCCGACTAGCGGGGGCCAGACAGATACGCAGTATTTT.

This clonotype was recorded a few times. The CDR3 nucleotides read TGTGCCAGCAGCGAAACAGCGACCGAGCAGTACTTC. Its protein is CASSETATEQYF. The chain joins TRBV7-2 to TRBJ2-7, with D unclear. V was cut by 5 bases and J by 6 bases, with 11 bases left in between. Germline loops: CDR1 SGHTA, CDR2 FQGNSA. The CDR3 has 12 residues.

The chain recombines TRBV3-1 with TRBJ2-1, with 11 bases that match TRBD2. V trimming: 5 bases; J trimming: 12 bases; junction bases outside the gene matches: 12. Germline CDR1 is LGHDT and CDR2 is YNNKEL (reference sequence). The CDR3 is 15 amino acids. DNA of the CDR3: TGTGCCAGCAGCGCCTTAGCGGGGGGGCACAAAGGGCAGTTCTTC. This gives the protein CASSALAGGHKGQFF.

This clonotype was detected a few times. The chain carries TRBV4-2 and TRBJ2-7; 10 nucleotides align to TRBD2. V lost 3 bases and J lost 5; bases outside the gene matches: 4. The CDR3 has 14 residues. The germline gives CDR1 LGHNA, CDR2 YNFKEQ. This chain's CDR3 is CASSHPGLANEQYV. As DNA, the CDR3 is TGTGCCAGCAGCCACCCGGGACTAGCGAACGAGCAGTACGTC.

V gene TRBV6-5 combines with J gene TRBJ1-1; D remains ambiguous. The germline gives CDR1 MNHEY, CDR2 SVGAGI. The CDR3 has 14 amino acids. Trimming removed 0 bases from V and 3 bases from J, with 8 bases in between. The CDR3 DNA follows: TGTGCCAGCAGTTACTCAGGGATGGACACTGAAGCTTTCTTT. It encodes CASSYSGMDTEAFF.

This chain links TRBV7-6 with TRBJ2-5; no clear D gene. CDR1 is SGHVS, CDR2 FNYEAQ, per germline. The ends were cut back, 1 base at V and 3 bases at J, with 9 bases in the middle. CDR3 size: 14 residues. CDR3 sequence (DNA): TGTGCCAGCAGCTTAGGTCCTGGAGAAGAGACCCAGTACTTC. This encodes CASSLGPGEETQYF.

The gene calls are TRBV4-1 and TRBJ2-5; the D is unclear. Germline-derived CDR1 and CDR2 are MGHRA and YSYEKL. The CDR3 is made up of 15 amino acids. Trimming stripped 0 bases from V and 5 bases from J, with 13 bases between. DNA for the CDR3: TGCGCCAGCAGCCAAGAACCGAACCGGATTGAGACCCAGTACTTC. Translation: CASSQEPNRIETQYF.

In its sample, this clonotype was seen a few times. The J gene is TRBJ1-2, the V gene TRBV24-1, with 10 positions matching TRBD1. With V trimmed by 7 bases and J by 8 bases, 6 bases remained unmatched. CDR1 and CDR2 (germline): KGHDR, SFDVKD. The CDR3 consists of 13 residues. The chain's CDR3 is CATSSGTGAGYTF. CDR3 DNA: TGTGCCACCAGCTCCGGGACAGGGGCCGGCTACACCTTC.

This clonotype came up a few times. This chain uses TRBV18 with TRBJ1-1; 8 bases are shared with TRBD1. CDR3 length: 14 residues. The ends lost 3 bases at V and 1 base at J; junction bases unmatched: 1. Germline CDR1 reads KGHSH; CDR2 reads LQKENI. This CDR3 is CASSPGQANTEAFF. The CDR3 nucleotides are TGTGCCAGCTCACCGGGACAGGCGAACACTGAAGCTTTCTTT. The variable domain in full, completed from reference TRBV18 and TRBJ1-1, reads NAGVMQNPRHLVRRRGQEARLRCSPMKGHSHVYWYRQLPEEGLKFMVYLQKENIIDESGMPKERFSAEFPKEGPSILRIQQVVRGDSAAYFCASSPGQANTEAFFGQGTRLTVV.

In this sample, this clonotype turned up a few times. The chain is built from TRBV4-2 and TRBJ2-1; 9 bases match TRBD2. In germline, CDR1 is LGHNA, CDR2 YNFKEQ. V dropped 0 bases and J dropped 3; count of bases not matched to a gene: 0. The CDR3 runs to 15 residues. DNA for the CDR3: TGTGCCAGCAGCCAAGAACTAGCGGGCTACAATGAGCAGTTCTTC. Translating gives CASSQELAGYNEQFF.

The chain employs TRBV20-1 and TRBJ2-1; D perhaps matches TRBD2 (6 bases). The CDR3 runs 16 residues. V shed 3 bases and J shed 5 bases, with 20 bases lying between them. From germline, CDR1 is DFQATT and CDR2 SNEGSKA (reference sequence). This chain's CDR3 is CSASYGLGGRNNEQFF. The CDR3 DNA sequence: TGCAGTGCTAGTTACGGGTTGGGGGGACGAAACAATGAGCAGTTCTTC.

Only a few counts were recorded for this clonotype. The CDR3 spells CASSPPVLSNQPQHF. The CDR3 DNA reads TGTGCCAGCAGCCCCCCAGTCCTTAGCAATCAGCCCCAGCATTTT. The chain carries TRBV12-3 or TRBV12-4 and TRBJ1-5; D is uncertain. The CDR3 totals 15 residues. V was pared by 6 bases and J by 0 bases, with 12 bases between.

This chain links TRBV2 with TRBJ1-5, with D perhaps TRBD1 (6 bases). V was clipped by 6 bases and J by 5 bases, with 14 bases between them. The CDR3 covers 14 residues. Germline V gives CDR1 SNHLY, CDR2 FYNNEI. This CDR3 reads CASRDRLVDQPQHF. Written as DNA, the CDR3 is TGTGCCAGCAGAGACAGGTTGGTCGATCAGCCCCAGCATTTT. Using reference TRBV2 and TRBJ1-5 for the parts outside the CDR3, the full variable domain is EPEVTQTPSHQVTQMGQEVILRCVPISNHLYFYWYRQILGQKVEFLVSFYNNEISEKSEIFDDQFSVERPDGSNFTLKIRSTKLEDSAMYFCASRDRLVDQPQHFGDGTRLSIL.

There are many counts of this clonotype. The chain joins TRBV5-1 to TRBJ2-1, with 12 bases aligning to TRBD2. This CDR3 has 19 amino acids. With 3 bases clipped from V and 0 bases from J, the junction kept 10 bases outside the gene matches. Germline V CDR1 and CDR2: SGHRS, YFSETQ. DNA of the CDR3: TGCGCCAGCAGCTCCCCGGGACTAGCGGGTTCGAGCTCCTACAATGAGCAGTTCTTC. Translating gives CASSSPGLAGSSSYNEQFF. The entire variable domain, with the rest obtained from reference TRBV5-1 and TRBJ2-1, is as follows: KAGVTQTPRYLIKTRGQQVTLSCSPISGHRSVSWYQQTPGQGLQFLFEYFSETQRNKGNFPGRFSGRQFSNSRSEMNVSTLELGDSALYLCASSSPGLAGSSSYNEQFFGPGTRLTVL.